The 18 T cell receptor beta chains reported below all come from one sample, sequenced in a study of T cell responses to AZD1222 COVID-19 vaccine. Generated by immunoSEQ multiplex PCR, the TCRdb table keeps only in-frame clones and is missing some. Of 150,000 to 200,000 clones in the sample, about 90% were seen once. Sequencing used peripheral blood, obtained on day 0 of MenACWY control vaccination. These receptors were obtained from an adult in good health.

The CDR3 loop reads CASSVGQLNQPQHF. Written as DNA, the CDR3 is TGTGCCAGCAGCGTAGGACAGCTCAATCAGCCCCAGCATTTT. The chain couples TRBV9 to TRBJ1-5; D may be TRBD1 (5 bases). V lost 0 bases to trimming and J lost 3 bases, with 7 bases between them. This CDR3 has 14 residues. Germline V gene data show CDR1 as SGDLS and CDR2 as YYNGEE.

This clone was counted a single time. This chain uses TRBV2 with TRBJ1-1; 7 nucleotides match TRBD1. V lost 6 bases, J lost 5 bases, and 3 bases stayed unmatched. This CDR3 comprises 12 residues. Germline CDR1 and CDR2: SNHLY and FYNNEI. CDR3 sequence: CASSAQGTEAFF. DNA of the CDR3: TGTGCCAGCAGCGCACAGGGGACTGAAGCTTTCTTT. Supplemented by reference TRBV2 and TRBJ1-1, the full variable domain reads EPEVTQTPSHQVTQMGQEVILRCVPISNHLYFYWYRQILGQKVEFLVSFYNNEISEKSEIFDDQFSVERPDGSNFTLKIRSTKLEDSAMYFCASSAQGTEAFFGQGTRLTVV.

In its sample, this clone was seen a few times. The chain links TRBV7-9 to TRBJ2-3; possible D gene TRBD1, 5 bases. V was shortened by 5 bases and J by 6 bases, with 18 bases between the two germline ends. The germline V gene has CDR1 SEHNR and CDR2 FQNEAQ (reference sequence). This CDR3 is 15 amino acids long. In DNA form, the CDR3 reads TGTGCCAGCAGCCCTAGGGGATTATCGACCGATACGCAGTATTTT. Residues: CASSPRGLSTDTQYF.

This clone was counted only a few times. This rearrangement joins TRBV19 to TRBJ1-1; D is perhaps TRBD1 (5 bases). Trimming left V 7 bases short and J 8 bases short, with 20 bases between. This CDR3 contains 14 residues. Germline assignment: CDR1 LNHDA and CDR2 SQIVND (reference sequence). The CDR3 here is CASNPTRGYGEAFF. The CDR3 nucleotides read TGTGCCAGTAACCCCACCCGGGGGTACGGGGAAGCTTTCTTT. Full variable domain (missing parts from reference TRBV19 and TRBJ1-1): DGGITQSPKYLFRKEGQNVTLSCEQNLNHDAMYWYRQDPGQGLRLIYYSQIVNDFQKGDIAEGYSVSREKKESFPLTVTSAQKNPTAFYLCASNPTRGYGEAFFGQGTRLTVV.

The chain combines TRBV6-6 with TRBJ2-3; maybe TRBD1 (5 bases). The CDR3 has 16 amino acids. V lost 7 bases, J lost 1 base, and 18 bases lay in between. The germline gives CDR1 MNHNY, CDR2 SVGAGI (reference sequence). The CDR3 nucleotides are TGTGCCAGCACAAGAAAAGGGGCAAGAGGCACAGATACGCAGTATTTT. As protein: CASTRKGARGTDTQYF.

This clone was detected only once. This chain links TRBV27 with TRBJ2-5, with a weak D call TRBD1 (6 bases). V shed 4 bases and J shed 2 bases, with 11 bases lying between them. Germline V gives CDR1 MNHEY, CDR2 SMNVEV (reference sequence). CDR3 length: 14 amino acids. CDR3 protein: CASSSQDRQETQYF. CDR3 nucleotides: TGTGCCAGCAGTTCGCAAGACAGGCAAGAGACCCAGTACTTC.

The rearrangement uses TRBV28 and TRBJ2-7; D perhaps matches TRBD1 (5 bases). V was shortened by 2 bases and J by 5 bases, with 10 bases between the two germline ends. The germline CDR1 and CDR2 sequences are MDHEN and SYDVKM. This CDR3 region has 13 residues. CDR3 region: CASSLRQGHEQYF. The DNA for the CDR3 is TGTGCCAGCAGTTTAAGGCAGGGCCACGAGCAGTACTTC.

The rearrangement links TRBV6-5 to TRBJ1-2; a weak D match, TRBD1 (5 bases). CDR3 length: 12 amino acids. The V gene lost 2 bases and the J gene lost 8 bases, with 9 bases spanning the gap. Germline CDR1 MNHEY, CDR2 SVGAGI. In DNA, the CDR3 is TGTGCCAGCAGTTACATGGGGGACGGCTACACCTTC. The encoded protein is CASSYMGDGYTF.

The chain uses TRBV6-1 and TRBJ1-6, with D unresolved. The CDR3 contains 14 residues. Germline assignment: CDR1 MNHNS and CDR2 SASEGT. V lost 0 bases to trimming and J lost 7 bases, with 7 bases between them. The CDR3 reads CASSEAHWNSPLHF. In nucleotides, the CDR3 is TGTGCCAGCAGTGAAGCTCATTGGAATTCACCCCTCCACTTT.

This chain uses TRBV7-2 with TRBJ2-7; D call uncertain. CDR1 and CDR2 from the germline V gene are SGHTA and FQGNSA. V gave up 5 bases and J gave up 3 bases, with 17 bases separating them. The CDR3 is 15 amino acids. The CDR3 reads CASSPTLSADYEQYF. The CDR3 DNA reads as TGTGCCAGCAGCCCCACCCTGTCCGCCGACTACGAGCAGTACTTC.

This clone was picked up one time. The rearrangement joins TRBV5-1 to TRBJ2-1, with 10 bases fitting TRBD2. Germline V lookup: CDR1 SGHRS, CDR2 YFSETQ. J gave up 0 bases and V 4 bases, and 13 bases lay outside the gene matches. The CDR3 is 19 amino acids. The CDR3 spells CASSRLAGAVRSSYNEQFF. CDR3 bases: TGCGCCAGCAGCCGGCTAGCGGGGGCCGTACGCAGCTCCTACAATGAGCAGTTCTTC.

The genes are TRBV28 and TRBJ1-2; the D gene is possibly TRBD1 (5 bases). Trimming cost V 4 bases and J 9 bases, with 12 bases left between them. The CDR3 covers 12 residues. The germline V gene encodes CDR1 MDHEN and CDR2 SYDVKM. The CDR3 DNA reads as TGTGCCAGCAGTTCCCCGGGACGAAGCTACACCTTC. It codes for CASSSPGRSYTF.

The chain links TRBV13 to TRBJ2-7; D possibly corresponds to TRBD2 (6 bases). The CDR3 runs 12 residues. With 4 bases removed from V and 6 bases from J, the gap between germline ends came to 10 bases. CDR1 is PRHDT, CDR2 FYEKMQ, per germline (reference sequence). CDR3 region: CASSSSGGEQYF. As DNA, the CDR3 is TGTGCCAGCAGCTCCTCCGGGGGCGAGCAGTACTTC. The full variable domain, completed using reference TRBV13 and TRBJ2-7, is AAGVIQSPRHLIKEKRETATLKCYPIPRHDTVYWYQQGPGQDPQFLISFYEKMQSDKGSIPDRFSAQQFSDYHSELNMSSLELGDSALYFCASSSSGGEQYFGPGTRLTVT.

This chain joins TRBV2 and TRBJ1-4, with 8 nucleotides matching TRBD1. The CDR3 loop spans 14 amino acids. From germline, CDR1 is SNHLY and CDR2 FYNNEI. Trimming at V came to 8 bases and at J to 8 bases, leaving 10 bases not matched to a gene. CDR3 sequence (DNA): TGTGCCAGCCTCGGTCGGACAGGGACAGAAAAACTGTTTTTT. This codes for CASLGRTGTEKLFF. The variable domain in full, with the rest retrieved from reference TRBV2 and TRBJ1-4, is EPEVTQTPSHQVTQMGQEVILRCVPISNHLYFYWYRQILGQKVEFLVSFYNNEISEKSEIFDDQFSVERPDGSNFTLKIRSTKLEDSAMYFCASLGRTGTEKLFFGSGTQLSVL.

The chain has TRBV9 and TRBJ2-3; TRBD2 agrees at 10 bases. V lost 0 bases and J lost 0; bases outside the gene matches: 7. This CDR3 has 18 residues. Germline-derived CDR1 and CDR2 are SGDLS and YYNGEE. The CDR3 protein is CASSVGPTSGISTDTQYF. DNA of the CDR3: TGTGCCAGCAGCGTAGGGCCTACTAGCGGGATTAGCACAGATACGCAGTATTTT. The full variable domain, with the rest looked up from reference TRBV9 and TRBJ2-3, is DSGVTQTPKHLITATGQRVTLRCSPRSGDLSVYWYQQSLDQGLQFLIQYYNGEERAKGNILERFSAQQFPDLHSELNLSSLELGDSALYFCASSVGPTSGISTDTQYFGPGTRLTVL.

The rearrangement links TRBV11-1 to TRBJ2-7, with a weak D call TRBD1 (5 bases). Deletions cut 7 bases from V and 2 bases from J, with 18 bases between. The CDR3 length is 15 residues. From germline, CDR1 is SGHAT and CDR2 FQDESV (reference sequence). The CDR3, as DNA: TGTGCCAGCACCGCTGCTCCTAGGGGCGCCTACGAGCAGTACTTC. The encoded protein is CASTAAPRGAYEQYF.

The CDR3 coding sequence is TGTGCCAGCTCACCACAGCCCGGTACAGCAACTAATGAAAAACTGTTTTTT. Encoded protein: CASSPQPGTATNEKLFF. V is TRBV18 and J is TRBJ1-4; D not certain. Germline CDR1 KGHSH, CDR2 LQKENI. Trimming cost V 1 base and J 0 bases, with 12 bases left between them. There are 17 residues in the CDR3.

The V gene is TRBV2, the J gene TRBJ2-7; TRBD1 matches 10 bases. From germline, CDR1 is SNHLY and CDR2 FYNNEI. This CDR3 spans 14 amino acids. Losses at the gene ends were 4 bases for V and 6 bases for J; bases not matched to a gene: 6. CDR3 amino acids: CASSAGQGDLEQYF. The CDR3 DNA sequence: TGTGCCAGCAGTGCTGGACAGGGGGACCTCGAGCAGTACTTC.